This T cell receptor (beta chain) derives from a study of blood T cell repertoires in COVID-19. Germline loops: CDR1 SNHLY, CDR2 FYNNEI. J lost 7 bases, V lost 8 bases, and 10 bases had no gene match. This CDR3 has 14 amino acids. The assay was immunoSEQ multiplex PCR, and TCRdb's table has in-frame clones only and misses some. Among 300,000 or so clones, about nine tenths were seen once, and the ten largest hold 1%. This clone was observed once. The TCR was taken from a man in his fifties with active or convalescent COVID-19. The chain couples TRBV2 to TRBJ1-4, with TRBD1 matching 7 bases. The sample comprised peripheral blood. The CDR3 DNA reads TGTGCCAGCGTATGGGCAGGGGGTGGTGAAAAACTGTTTTTT. It specifies CASVWAGGGEKLFF.